This T cell receptor beta chain came from a study of CD8 T cells in Susac syndrome. The study's findings and limits: The TCR sequencing and HLA analysis in the study involved a relatively small number of individuals, as the study acknowledged.

The RNA input was roughly 0.45 to 1 ug, and it was reverse transcribed with random hexamers. The amplification used immunoSEQ multiplex PCR on TCR beta CDR3; it spanned 54 Vbeta and 13 Jbeta. Via MiXCR, TCRdb re-called the immunoSEQ multiplex PCR reads, giving one row per CDR3 protein. The sample holds 130,000 to 150,000 distinct CDR3 sequences, less than 95% seen once. The CDR3 totals 13 residues. Trimming took off 5 bases at V and 6 bases at J, with 11 bases between the two ends. Per the germline V gene, CDR1 is SEHNR and CDR2 is FQNEAQ (reference sequence). Remarks on this clonotype: Its specificity is unknown.

Negative isolation yielded CD4+ and CD8+ T cells, and FACS enriched TEMRA cells. The sequencing input was CD4+ T cells from PBMCs. J is TRBJ2-1 and V is TRBV7-9, with D possibly called TRBD1 or TRBD2 (5 bases each). This TCR was recovered from a human donor in good health. CDR3 in amino acids: CASSPGRPNEQFF. In DNA, the CDR3 is TGTGCCAGCAGCCCGGGACGGCCCAATGAGCAGTTCTTC. The entire variable domain, with the rest obtained from reference TRBV7-9 and TRBJ2-1, is as follows: DTGVSQNPRHKITKRGQNVTFRCDPISEHNRLYWYRQTLGQGPEFLTYFQNEAQLEKSRLLSDRFSAERPKGSFSTLEIQRTEQGDSAMYLCASSPGRPNEQFFGPGTRLTVL.